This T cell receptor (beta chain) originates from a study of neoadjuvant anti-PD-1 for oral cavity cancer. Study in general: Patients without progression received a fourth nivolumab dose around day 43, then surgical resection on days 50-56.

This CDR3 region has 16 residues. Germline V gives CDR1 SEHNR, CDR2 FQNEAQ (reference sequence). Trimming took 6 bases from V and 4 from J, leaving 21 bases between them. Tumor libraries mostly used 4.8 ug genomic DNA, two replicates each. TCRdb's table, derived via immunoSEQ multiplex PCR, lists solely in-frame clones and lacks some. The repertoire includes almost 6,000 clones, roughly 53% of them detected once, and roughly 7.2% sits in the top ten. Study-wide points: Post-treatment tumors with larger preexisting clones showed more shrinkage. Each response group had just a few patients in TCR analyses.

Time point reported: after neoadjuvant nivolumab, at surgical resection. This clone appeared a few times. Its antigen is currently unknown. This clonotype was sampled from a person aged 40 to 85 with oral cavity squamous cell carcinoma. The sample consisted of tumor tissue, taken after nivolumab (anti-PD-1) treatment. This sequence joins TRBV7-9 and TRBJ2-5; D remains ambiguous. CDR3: CASSLGSGLQGETQYF. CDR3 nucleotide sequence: TGTGCCAGCAGTTTGGGCTCGGGCCTCCAAGGAGAGACCCAGTACTTC.